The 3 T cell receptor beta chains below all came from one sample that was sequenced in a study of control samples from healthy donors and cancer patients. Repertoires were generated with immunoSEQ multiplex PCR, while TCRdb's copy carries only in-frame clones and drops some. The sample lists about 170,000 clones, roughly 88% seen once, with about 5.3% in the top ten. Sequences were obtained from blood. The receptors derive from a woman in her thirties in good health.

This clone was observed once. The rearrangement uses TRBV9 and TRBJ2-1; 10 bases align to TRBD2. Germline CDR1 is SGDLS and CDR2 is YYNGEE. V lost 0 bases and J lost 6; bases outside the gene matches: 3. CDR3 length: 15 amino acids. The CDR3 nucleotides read TGTGCCAGCAGCGTAGCGGCTAGCGGGGGCAATGAGCAGTTCTTC. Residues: CASSVAASGGNEQFF.

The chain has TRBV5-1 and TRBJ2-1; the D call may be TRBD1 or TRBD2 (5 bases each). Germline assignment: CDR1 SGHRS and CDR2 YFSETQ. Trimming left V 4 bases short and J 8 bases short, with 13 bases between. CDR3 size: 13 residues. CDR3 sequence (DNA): TGCGCCAGCAGCACCAGCCGGGACCATGAGCAGTTCTTC. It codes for CASSTSRDHEQFF.

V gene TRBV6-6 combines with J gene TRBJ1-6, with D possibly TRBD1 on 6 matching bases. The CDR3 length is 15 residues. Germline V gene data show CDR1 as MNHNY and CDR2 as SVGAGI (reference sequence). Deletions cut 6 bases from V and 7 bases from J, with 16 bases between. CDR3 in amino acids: CASSRSTGRNSPLHF. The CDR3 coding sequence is TGTGCCAGCAGCAGATCTACAGGGCGAAATTCACCCCTCCACTTT.